These T cell receptor beta chains were read from a single sample in a study of CD8+ T cells in alopecia areata. TCRdb's copy holds only in-frame clones and misses some; the assay was immunoSEQ multiplex PCR. The sample contains tens of thousands of clones, approximately 60% of which appear only once. Material: CD8+ T cells sorted from blood, obtained at week 0. These receptors were obtained from a human donor with alopecia areata. The CDR3 runs from the conserved cysteine through the conserved F or W. Fields, in order: J gene, V gene, CDR3 protein.

j_call: TRBJ2-1; v_call: TRBV30; cdr3_aa: CAWRGLAVNNEQFF
j_call: TRBJ1-2; v_call: TRBV19; cdr3_aa: CASSPLPGTLAGYTF
j_call: TRBJ2-7; v_call: TRBV9; cdr3_aa: CASSFRGGAYEQYF
j_call: TRBJ2-7; v_call: TRBV4-1; cdr3_aa: CASSQKLTDLYEQYF
j_call: TRBJ2-7; v_call: TRBV7-9; cdr3_aa: CASCVQERLHEQYF
j_call: TRBJ1-2; v_call: TRBV6-5; cdr3_aa: CASSYGTGGLFYGYTF
j_call: TRBJ1-5; v_call: TRBV27; cdr3_aa: CASSPSKHQPQHF
j_call: TRBJ2-3; v_call: TRBV9; cdr3_aa: CASSVWGTSTDTQYF
j_call: TRBJ1-3; v_call: TRBV30; cdr3_aa: CAWSEGVGNTIYF
j_call: TRBJ2-5; v_call: TRBV5-1; cdr3_aa: CASRSNRGQETQYF